Following are 23 T cell receptor beta chains from one sample sequenced in a study of blood T cell repertoires in COVID-19. The repertoire was sequenced with immunoSEQ multiplex PCR; TCRdb's copy has only in-frame clones and lacks some. The sample yields 100,000 to 150,000 clones, nearly 90% seen once. The sequenced material came from peripheral blood. Receptors were obtained from a woman older than 75 with acute or convalescent COVID-19.

The chain has TRBV3-1 (or the pseudogene TRBV3-2) and TRBJ2-3, with TRBD2 as a possible D gene (6 bases). V gave up 4 bases and J gave up 5 bases, with 10 bases separating them. The CDR3 spans 13 residues. Germline CDR1 and CDR2: LGHDT and YNNKEL (reference sequence). The CDR3 DNA reads TGTGCCAGCAGCCTCCGGGGGATAGATACGCAGTATTTT. It codes for CASSLRGIDTQYF.

The rearrangement uses TRBV19 and TRBJ1-1; D unresolved. V lost 7 bases, J lost 0 bases, and 15 bases lay in between. Germline-derived CDR1 and CDR2 are LNHDA and SQIVND (reference sequence). The CDR3 length is 15 residues. CDR3 amino acids: CASKDDWQMNTEAFF. The CDR3 DNA reads as TGTGCCAGTAAGGATGACTGGCAGATGAACACTGAAGCTTTCTTT.

As DNA, the CDR3 is TGCGCCAGCAGCCAAGACCCCGGGGAGGAATTCGAGCAGTACTTC. Amino acids: CASSQDPGEEFEQYF. The rearrangement uses TRBV4-3 and TRBJ2-7; D is possibly TRBD2 (6 bases). This CDR3 has 15 residues. The ends were cut back, 0 bases at V and 6 bases at J, with 15 bases in the middle. Germline loops: CDR1 LGHNA, CDR2 YSLEER.

The chain uses TRBV10-3 and TRBJ1-5; D is perhaps TRBD1 (5 bases). Germline CDR1 ENHRY, CDR2 SYGVKD. Trimming took 0 bases from V and 10 from J, leaving 16 bases between them. This CDR3 is built from 15 residues. The CDR3 region has the DNA TGTGCCATCAGTGAGTCAAGGGACTCAAGGATTCCCCAGCATTTT. This sequence encodes CAISESRDSRIPQHF.

This clone was observed once. The V and J genes are TRBV3-1 (or the pseudogene TRBV3-2) and TRBJ1-1; D is uncertain. The CDR3 runs to 14 residues. The germline gives CDR1 LGHDT, CDR2 YNNKEL (reference sequence). V dropped 2 bases and J dropped 0 bases, with 7 bases sitting between them. CDR3 protein: CASSQPGMNTEAFF. DNA for the CDR3: TGTGCCAGCAGCCAACCCGGGATGAACACTGAAGCTTTCTTT.

V is TRBV3-1 (or the pseudogene TRBV3-2) and J is TRBJ2-2; no clear D gene. Germline assignment: CDR1 LGHDT and CDR2 YNNKEL (reference sequence). This CDR3 has 13 residues. V lost 7 bases to trimming and J lost 10 bases, with 16 bases between them. CDR3 DNA: TGTGCCAGCACCTCACGCGGTCATGAGGAGCTGTTTTTT. It encodes CASTSRGHEELFF.

The rearrangement links TRBV10-2 to TRBJ2-5, with a tentative D call TRBD1 (5 bases). V was cut by 7 bases and J by 3 bases, with 12 bases left in between. There are 13 residues in the CDR3. Germline loops: CDR1 WSHSY, CDR2 SAAADI. The CDR3 region is CASTVRGKETQYF. The DNA for the CDR3 is TGCGCCAGCACCGTTAGGGGTAAAGAGACCCAGTACTTC.

The V gene is TRBV5-1, the J gene TRBJ1-2, with D unclear. The germline gives CDR1 SGHRS, CDR2 YFSETQ. V lost 0 bases and J lost 7, with 13 bases in between. This CDR3 has 14 amino acids. The CDR3 sequence: CASSLAGRDAGYTF. In nucleotides, the CDR3 is TGCGCCAGCAGCTTGGCCGGGAGGGATGCTGGCTACACCTTC.

CDR3 DNA sequence: TGTGCCAGCTCGGCAACAGGGGTTAATGAAAAACTGTTTTTT. This codes for CASSATGVNEKLFF. The V call is TRBV18, the J call TRBJ1-4; 7 bases align to TRBD1. The CDR3 loop spans 14 amino acids. With 6 bases clipped from V and 4 bases from J, the junction kept 5 bases outside the gene matches. Per the germline V gene, CDR1 is KGHSH and CDR2 is LQKENI.

The J gene is TRBJ2-4, the V gene TRBV11-1; 10 bases map to TRBD1. The V gene end was trimmed by 3 bases and the J gene end by 8 bases; junction bases not matched to a gene: 4. Germline CDR1 is SGHAT and CDR2 is FQDESV (reference sequence). The CDR3 consists of 14 residues. CDR3 sequence: CASSFGTGVDIQYF. CDR3 nucleotide sequence: TGTGCCAGCAGCTTTGGGACAGGGGTGGACATTCAGTACTTC.

This chain uses TRBV7-9 with TRBJ1-2; the match to TRBD1 covers 12 bases. Trimming removed 3 bases from V and 5 bases from J; junction bases left unmatched: 7. CDR3 length: 16 residues. Germline V gives CDR1 SEHNR, CDR2 FQNEAQ (reference sequence). The CDR3 loop is CASSFGTGGGSYGYTF. The CDR3 nucleotides are TGTGCCAGCAGCTTTGGGACAGGGGGCGGGAGTTATGGCTACACCTTC.

The chain recombines TRBV15 with TRBJ1-1; a weak D match, TRBD1 (5 bases). Germline V gene sequence: CDR1 LNHNV, CDR2 YYDKDF (reference sequence). V dropped 3 bases and J dropped 6 bases, with 17 bases sitting between them. This CDR3 contains 15 residues. The chain's CDR3 is CATSRERWQGAEAFF. CDR3 nucleotides: TGTGCCACCAGCAGGGAAAGGTGGCAGGGCGCTGAAGCTTTCTTT.

The chain recombines TRBV19 with TRBJ2-5; 8 nucleotides align to TRBD1. The length of the CDR3 is 14 residues. Germline assignment: CDR1 LNHDA and CDR2 SQIVND (reference sequence). V lost 6 bases, J lost 3 bases, and 6 bases stayed unmatched. CDR3 coding DNA: TGTGCCAGTAGATGGACAGGGTCGGAAGAGACCCAGTACTTC. This codes for CASRWTGSEETQYF.

The genes are TRBV21-1 and TRBJ1-5. TRBV21-1 is tagged as a pseudogene. The CDR3 spans 13 residues. The CDR3 DNA reads TGTGCCAGCAGCATCCCTTTTAATCAGCCCCAGCATTTT. Its translation is CASSIPFNQPQHF.

The chain combines TRBV6-5 with TRBJ1-1; TRBD1 might be the D (5 bases). Germline V gives CDR1 MNHEY, CDR2 SVGAGI. The CDR3 spans 13 residues. V was shortened by 7 bases and J by 4 bases, with 13 bases between the two germline ends. CDR3 region: CASKSGYTTEAFF. The CDR3, as DNA: TGTGCCAGCAAGTCAGGGTACACCACTGAAGCTTTCTTT.

This chain connects TRBV2 to TRBJ2-1; 7 bases match TRBD1. The CDR3 extends over 15 amino acids. Germline CDR1 reads SNHLY; CDR2 reads FYNNEI. J gave up 6 bases and V 4 bases, and 9 bases lay outside the gene matches. The CDR3 here is CASSGLDRLFNEQFF. The CDR3 DNA sequence: TGTGCCAGCAGTGGTTTGGACAGGCTGTTCAATGAGCAGTTCTTC.

The J gene is TRBJ2-2, the V gene TRBV10-1, with 7 positions matching TRBD1. This CDR3 has 15 residues. From germline, CDR1 is WNHNN and CDR2 SYGVQD (reference sequence). Trimming at V came to 6 bases and at J to 1 base, leaving 5 bases not matched to a gene. The CDR3 here is CASRAGTENTGELFF. The CDR3 DNA follows: TGCGCCAGCAGAGCCGGGACAGAGAACACCGGGGAGCTGTTTTTT.

CDR3 DNA: TGTGCCAGCACCATAGCTGGTCAGCAGTTCTTC. Protein sequence: CASTIAGQQFF. V and J are TRBV12-3 or TRBV12-4 and TRBJ2-1, with D hard to call. This CDR3 contains 11 residues. The germline V and J ends were trimmed by 7 bases and 11 bases, with 12 bases remaining between them.

In its sample, this clone was seen once. V is TRBV13 and J is TRBJ2-2, with unresolved D. The germline V gene has CDR1 PRHDT and CDR2 FYEKMQ (reference sequence). The CDR3 contains 16 residues. Trimming stripped 3 bases from V and 3 bases from J, with 14 bases between. The CDR3 DNA reads TGTGCCAGCAGCTTGAGGCGTCCCGTCCACACCGGGGAGCTGTTTTTT. This translates into CASSLRRPVHTGELFF.

The V gene is TRBV19, the J gene TRBJ2-7; the match to TRBD1 covers 9 bases. Germline V CDR1 and CDR2: LNHDA, SQIVND (reference sequence). The CDR3 is 15 residues long. Germline trimming cut 3 bases from V and 5 bases from J; bases unmatched to any gene: 8. The CDR3 loop is CASSISGTGYHEQYF. The CDR3 DNA reads TGTGCCAGTAGTATCTCCGGGACAGGGTACCACGAGCAGTACTTC.

The J gene is TRBJ2-7, the V gene TRBV25-1; D may be TRBD1 (5 bases). The V gene lost 8 bases and the J gene lost 1 base, with 15 bases spanning the gap. Germline CDR1 MGHDK, CDR2 SYGVNS. The length of the CDR3 is 14 residues. The CDR3, as DNA: TGTGCCAGCTCCCAATCCCAGGGTTCCTACGAGCAGTACTTC. This sequence encodes CASSQSQGSYEQYF.

The V call is TRBV7-3, the J call TRBJ1-1; no firm D call. CDR1 is SGHTA, CDR2 FQGTGA, per germline. V was clipped by 5 bases and J by 1 base, with 11 bases between them. The CDR3 consists of 14 residues. CDR3 in DNA: TGTGCCAGCAGCGAGCAGGCTTGGAACACTGAAGCTTTCTTT. Translated: CASSEQAWNTEAFF.

CDR3 in amino acids: CASSRPGQGTYEQYF. CDR3 in DNA: TGTGCCAGCTCACGACCGGGACAGGGAACATACGAGCAGTACTTC. This chain links TRBV18 with TRBJ2-7; 9 bases map to TRBD1. This CDR3 comprises 15 residues. Germline assignment: CDR1 KGHSH and CDR2 LQKENI. J gave up 4 bases and V 4 bases, and 8 bases lay outside the gene matches.